The clone carrying this TCR beta chain has a handful of counts. Its antigen remains unidentified. This record belongs to a study of T-cell memory formation after mild COVID-19. Overall study results and limits: Proof of SARS-CoV-2 specificity was absent for the second-wave clones that crested on day 37.

Trimming shortened V by 5 bases and J by 0 bases, and 11 bases separated the two germline ends. The CDR3 length is 16 residues. Germline CDR1 reads SGHVS; CDR2 reads FNYEAQ. TCRdb re-analysed the 5' RACE reads in MiXCR, keeping a single row per CDR3 protein. Here the sample spans about 430,000 distinct CDR3 sequences, 20% to 25% being singletons. This chain uses TRBV7-6 with TRBJ1-6, with D unclear. Source material: PBMCs or a T cell subset sorted from them (not recorded which). The sequence derives from an adult woman who had mild COVID-19 (a few samples of this study predate the infection). Cell type and time point are not known. For the CDR3, the DNA is TGTGCCAGCAGCGCCGACACCTTCTCCTATAATTCACCCCTCCACTTT. It yields the protein CASSADTFSYNSPLHF.